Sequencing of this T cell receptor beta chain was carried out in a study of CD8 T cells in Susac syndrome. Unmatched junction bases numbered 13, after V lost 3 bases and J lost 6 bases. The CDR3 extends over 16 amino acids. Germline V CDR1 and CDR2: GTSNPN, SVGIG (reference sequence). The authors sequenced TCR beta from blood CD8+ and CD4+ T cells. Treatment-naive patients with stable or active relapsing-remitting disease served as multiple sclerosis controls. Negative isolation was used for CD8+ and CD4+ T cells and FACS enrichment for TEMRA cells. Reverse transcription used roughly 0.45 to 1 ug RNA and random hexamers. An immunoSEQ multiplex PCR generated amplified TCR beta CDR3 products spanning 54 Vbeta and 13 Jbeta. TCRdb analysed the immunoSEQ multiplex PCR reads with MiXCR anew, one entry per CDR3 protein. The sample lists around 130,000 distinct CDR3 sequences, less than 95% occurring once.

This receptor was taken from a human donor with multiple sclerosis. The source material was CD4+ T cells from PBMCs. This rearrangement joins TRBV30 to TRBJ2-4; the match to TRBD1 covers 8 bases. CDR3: CAWREWTGPAGNIQYF. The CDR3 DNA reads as TGTGCCTGGAGGGAATGGACAGGGCCTGCGGGAAACATTCAGTACTTC.